The 20 T cell receptor beta chains below were found in one sample sequenced in a study of T-cell reconstitution after alpha-beta-depleted transplantation in children. The authors prepared the TCRbeta library with unique molecular identifiers. MiXCR, applied by TCRdb to the PCR reads, yields one record per CDR3 protein. The table includes just over 950,000 distinct CDR3 sequences, less than 30% detected once. Source: PBMCs, mostly from graft donor cells, taken 360 days after TCRalphabeta/CD19-depleted stem cell transplant. The receptors were gathered from a boy younger than two who had a stem cell transplant for SCID, so the T cells may come from the graft donor.

This chain uses TRBV27 with TRBJ2-1; no clear D. Per germline, CDR1 MNHEY and CDR2 SMNVEV (reference sequence). The CDR3 extends over 15 amino acids. Trimming took 3 bases from V and 2 from J, leaving 11 bases between them. CDR3 amino acids: CASSLEQSPYNEQFF. CDR3 bases: TGTGCCAGCAGTTTGGAACAGTCCCCCTACAATGAGCAGTTCTTC.

J is TRBJ2-1 and V is TRBV20-1, with 8 bases matching TRBD2. V gave up 6 bases and J gave up 1 base; unmatched junction bases: 11. The CDR3 length is 16 residues. CDR1 is DFQATT, CDR2 SNEGSKA, per germline (reference sequence). The CDR3 reads CSARTGLGGSYNEQFF. Written as DNA, the CDR3 is TGCAGTGCCCGCACGGGACTAGGCGGTTCCTACAATGAGCAGTTCTTC.

This chain uses TRBV6-5 with TRBJ1-2; 8 bases are a match to TRBD1. Trimming took 5 bases from V and 4 from J; bases not matched to a gene: 9. The CDR3 covers 15 residues. Germline V gene sequence: CDR1 MNHEY, CDR2 SVGAGI. As DNA, the CDR3 is TGTGCCAGCAGTCCCCGGGACAGGTTTTTCTATGGCTACACCTTC. Amino acids: CASSPRDRFFYGYTF.

In its sample, this clonotype was seen a few times. This chain connects TRBV7-8 to TRBJ2-7, with D unresolved. The CDR3 is 15 residues long. Germline CDR1 reads SGHVS; CDR2 reads FQNEAQ. Trimming cost V 6 bases and J 1 base, with 16 bases left between them. For the CDR3, the DNA is TGTGCCAGCAGTGCGTGGGCAGGAAAATCCTACGAGCAGTACTTC. Translating gives CASSAWAGKSYEQYF.

This clonotype was counted once. The V gene is TRBV4-1, the J gene TRBJ2-3; D is unresolved. CDR3 length equals 14 residues. Trimming left V 0 bases short and J 3 bases short, with 7 bases between. Germline lookup yields CDR1 MGHRA and CDR2 YSYEKL. This CDR3 reads CASSQEPRTDTQYF. CDR3 sequence (DNA): TGCGCCAGCAGCCAAGAACCAAGGACAGATACGCAGTATTTT.

The V gene is TRBV10-3, the J gene TRBJ2-3; TRBD2 matches at 8 bases. This CDR3 region has 16 residues. Germline values: CDR1 ENHRY, CDR2 SYGVKD. Losses at the gene ends were 8 bases for V and 2 bases for J; bases not matched to a gene: 12. For the CDR3, the DNA is TGTGCCATCCGGTTGGGGCGGCGGGGGGACACAGATACGCAGTATTTT. Translation: CAIRLGRRGDTDTQYF.

V gene TRBV19 combines with J gene TRBJ1-4; D is unclear. The CDR3 covers 10 residues. V was shortened by 9 bases and J by 8 bases, with 7 bases between the two germline ends. Germline lookup yields CDR1 LNHDA and CDR2 SQIVND (reference sequence). The CDR3 loop reads CASGGEKLFF. For the CDR3, the DNA is TGTGCCAGCGGCGGGGAAAAACTGTTTTTT.

In this sample, this clonotype turned up a few times. CDR3: CASSLILGTSTGELFF. The CDR3 coding sequence is TGTGCCAGCAGCTTGATCCTCGGGACATCAACCGGGGAGCTGTTTTTT. The rearrangement joins TRBV5-5 to TRBJ2-2; tentatively, D is TRBD1 (6 bases). Trimming removed 1 base from V and 5 bases from J, with 15 bases in between. Germline lookup yields CDR1 SGHKS and CDR2 YYEKEE (reference sequence). The CDR3 contains 16 residues.

The chain carries TRBV12-3 or TRBV12-4 and TRBJ2-1; D perhaps matches TRBD2 (7 bases). V was pared by 7 bases and J by 10 bases, with 14 bases between. The CDR3 runs 12 residues. CDR3 protein: CASTLGGPEQFF. For the CDR3, the DNA is TGTGCCAGCACCCTGGGGGGGCCCGAGCAGTTCTTC.

This clonotype was seen only a few times. CDR3 nucleotides: TGTGCCAGCAGTTTTTTACGGGGAGGGAGAGGCAATGAGCAGTTCTTC. As protein: CASSFLRGGRGNEQFF. The chain recombines TRBV12-3 or TRBV12-4 with TRBJ2-1; 7 nucleotides align to TRBD2. The CDR3 length is 16 residues. With V trimmed by 3 bases and J by 6 bases, 11 bases remained unmatched.

J is TRBJ2-1 and V is TRBV5-1, with a tentative D call TRBD1 (6 bases). The CDR3 is made up of 14 amino acids. Trimming removed 1 base at V and 8 bases at J, with 13 bases between. The V gene's germline CDR1 is SGHRS and CDR2 YFSETQ. The CDR3 loop reads CASSLRRGRDEQFF. CDR3 nucleotide sequence: TGCGCCAGCAGCTTGCGCAGGGGCCGAGATGAGCAGTTCTTC.

CDR3 nucleotide sequence: TGTGCCAGCAGCCGACCTGCTGGCACCGGGGAGCTGTTTTTT. Encoded protein: CASSRPAGTGELFF. V gene TRBV7-2 combines with J gene TRBJ2-2; D is uncertain. Trimming removed 5 bases from V and 4 bases from J, with 11 bases in between. The CDR3 totals 14 residues. The germline gives CDR1 SGHTA, CDR2 FQGNSA.

The V and J genes are TRBV20-1 and TRBJ1-6; 9 bases match TRBD1. The V and J ends lost 7 bases and 1 base, in that order; junction bases with no gene match: 5. The germline V gene has CDR1 DFQATT and CDR2 SNEGSKA (reference sequence). The CDR3 is 15 residues long. CDR3 sequence (DNA): TGCAGTGGGACACAGGGGGCTTCCTATAATTCACCCCTCCACTTT. Encoded protein: CSGTQGASYNSPLHF.

This clonotype turned up a few times. The genes are TRBV29-1 and TRBJ2-2; the D gene could be TRBD1 or TRBD2 (5 bases each). V was cut by 5 bases and J by 1 base, with 8 bases left in between. CDR1 is SQVTM and CDR2 is ANQGSEA in the germline V gene. The CDR3 covers 13 residues. The DNA for the CDR3 is TGCAGCGTTTCGGGGCTGAACACCGGGGAGCTGTTTTTT. Protein: CSVSGLNTGELFF.

The chain employs TRBV28 and TRBJ2-7; 7 bases are a match to TRBD2. J was trimmed by 6 bases and V by 7 bases; bases with no gene match: 12. This CDR3 region has 14 residues. Per the germline V gene, CDR1 is MDHEN and CDR2 is SYDVKM. The DNA for the CDR3 is TGTGCCAGCAAGATCGCCACAGTAGCGGGCGAGCAGTACTTC. This encodes CASKIATVAGEQYF.

The sample holds a few counts of this clonotype. J is TRBJ2-3 and V is TRBV7-2; D is unresolved. The CDR3 sequence is 13 residues long. CDR1 SGHTA and CDR2 FQGNSA come from the germline V gene. Deletions cut 4 bases from V and 6 bases from J, with 11 bases between. Here the CDR3 reads CASSSSQGDTQYF. In DNA form, the CDR3 reads TGTGCCAGCAGCTCGTCCCAAGGTGATACGCAGTATTTT.

The rearrangement joins TRBV20-1 to TRBJ1-2; TRBD1 aligns across 7 bases. V gave up 1 base and J gave up 4 bases; unmatched junction bases: 3. This CDR3 is 13 amino acids long. Germline CDR1 and CDR2: DFQATT and SNEGSKA (reference sequence). The CDR3 here is CSARGGTAYGYTF. The DNA for the CDR3 is TGCAGTGCTAGAGGGGGGACAGCCTATGGCTACACCTTC.

This clonotype has only a few counts. The chain is built from TRBV5-1 and TRBJ2-7; TRBD2 agrees at 7 bases. V shed 5 bases and J 7 bases; nucleotides not matched to a gene: 12. Germline CDR1 reads SGHRS; CDR2 reads YFSETQ. The CDR3 is 14 residues long. This chain's CDR3 is CASSLSRGSGEQYF. The CDR3 DNA reads as TGCGCCAGCAGTTTGTCGCGGGGGTCGGGGGAGCAGTACTTC.

This rearrangement joins TRBV5-1 to TRBJ2-5, with a possible D match to TRBD1 (5 bases). The CDR3 length is 14 residues. CDR1 and CDR2 from the germline V gene are SGHRS and YFSETQ. V was clipped by 3 bases and J by 2 bases, with 11 bases between them. This CDR3 reads CASSSMGLQETQYF. The CDR3 DNA sequence: TGCGCCAGCAGCTCCATGGGGCTTCAAGAGACCCAGTACTTC. Together with reference TRBV5-1 and TRBJ2-5, the CDR3 gives the full variable domain: KAGVTQTPRYLIKTRGQQVTLSCSPISGHRSVSWYQQTPGQGLQFLFEYFSETQRNKGNFPGRFSGRQFSNSRSEMNVSTLELGDSALYLCASSSMGLQETQYFGPGTRLLVL.

This CDR3 is CSVGQTTKDEQYF. CDR3 in DNA: TGCAGCGTTGGACAGACTACTAAAGACGAGCAGTACTTC. The chain employs TRBV29-1 and TRBJ2-7; D may match TRBD1 or TRBD2 (5 bases each). From germline, CDR1 is SQVTM and CDR2 ANQGSEA. V was pared by 4 bases and J by 5 bases, with 15 bases between. CDR3 length: 13 amino acids.